The 21 T cell receptor beta chains presented below share a single source sample, sequenced in a study of blood T cell repertoires in COVID-19. Sequenced by immunoSEQ multiplex PCR; TCRdb stores in-frame clones only, minus some. The sample includes about 58,000 clones, around 89% of them seen just once. The sample was peripheral blood. The receptors shown here come from a man aged 55 to 70 with acute or convalescent COVID-19.

The rearrangement joins TRBV6-2 or TRBV6-3 to TRBJ2-2; 12 positions match TRBD2. CDR3 length: 19 amino acids. The V gene end was trimmed by 6 bases and the J gene end by 2 bases; junction bases not matched to a gene: 13. Looked up from germline, CDR1 is MNHEY and CDR2 is SVGEGT. The CDR3 nucleotides are TGTGCCAGCAGCCGACGACAGGGTGGACTAGCGGGAAACACCGGGGAGCTGTTTTTT. Amino acid sequence: CASSRRQGGLAGNTGELFF.

The chain uses TRBV19 and TRBJ2-1, with 7 nucleotides matching TRBD1. CDR1 and CDR2 (germline): LNHDA, SQIVND (reference sequence). J lost 4 bases, V lost 6 bases, and 3 bases had no gene match. This CDR3 comprises 13 residues. CDR3 bases: TGTGCCAGTAGGAGGGGACAGTACAATGAGCAGTTCTTC. Protein: CASRRGQYNEQFF.

This clone occurred once. The chain has TRBV18 and TRBJ2-1; 8 bases line up with TRBD2. The CDR3 spans 15 residues. V shed 3 bases and J 0 bases; nucleotides not matched to a gene: 1. CDR1 is KGHSH and CDR2 is LQKENI in the germline V gene. This chain's CDR3 is CASSPTSDSYNEQFF. The CDR3 bases are TGTGCCAGCTCACCGACTAGCGACTCCTACAATGAGCAGTTCTTC.

The sample holds a few counts of this clone. The chain links TRBV16 to TRBJ2-2, with a weak D call TRBD1 (5 bases). Germline-derived CDR1 and CDR2 are KGHSY and FQNENV. The CDR3 is 14 residues long. Trimming took off 2 bases at V and 2 bases at J, with 6 bases between the two ends. As DNA, the CDR3 is TGTGCCAGCAGCCAACAGGGAAACACCGGGGAGCTGTTTTTT. The encoded protein is CASSQQGNTGELFF.

This chain connects TRBV5-6 to TRBJ2-7; possibly TRBD1 for D (5 bases). CDR3 length: 14 amino acids. Per germline, CDR1 SGHDT and CDR2 YYEEEE. V lost 2 bases and J 6 bases, leaving 15 bases between the germline ends. CDR3 DNA sequence: TGTGCCAGCAGCTTTGTCAGGGCCAAGGGCGAGCAGTACTTC. Protein: CASSFVRAKGEQYF.

This clone occurred once. The rearrangement uses TRBV6-2 or TRBV6-3 and TRBJ2-1; TRBD2 aligns across 12 bases. Germline V gene lookup returns CDR1 MNHEY and CDR2 SVGEGT. The CDR3 has 15 residues. The trim removed 5 bases at V and 4 bases at J, leaving 3 bases unmatched. The chain's CDR3 is CASSRLAGVYNEQFF. In DNA, the CDR3 is TGTGCCAGCAGTCGACTAGCGGGAGTTTACAATGAGCAGTTCTTC.

The chain uses TRBV7-9 and TRBJ1-5, with D maybe TRBD1 (5 bases). CDR3 length: 14 amino acids. In germline, CDR1 is SEHNR, CDR2 FQNEAQ (reference sequence). Trimming took off 2 bases at V and 6 bases at J, with 11 bases between the two ends. The CDR3: CASSLIGGGQPQHF. For the CDR3, the DNA is TGTGCCAGCAGCTTAATCGGGGGAGGTCAGCCCCAGCATTTT.

The chain joins TRBV6-5 to TRBJ1-6, with D perhaps TRBD1 (5 bases). V was shortened by 2 bases and J by 5 bases, with 10 bases between the two germline ends. Germline CDR1 MNHEY, CDR2 SVGAGI. The CDR3 is made up of 15 amino acids. CDR3 residues: CASSYQEGNNSPLHF. The CDR3 DNA is TGTGCCAGCAGTTACCAGGAGGGGAATAATTCACCCCTCCACTTT.

As DNA, the CDR3 is TGTGCCAGCAAAACCACTCTCGTGGCAGCGGGCTACACCTTC. Its protein product is CASKTTLVAAGYTF. The chain uses TRBV6-5 and TRBJ1-2; no reliable D call. This CDR3 is built from 14 residues. Germline lookup yields CDR1 MNHEY and CDR2 SVGAGI. The V end lost 7 bases, the J end lost 8 bases, and 20 bases lay between the germline ends.

A single count supports this clone. CDR3 loop: CASIPGGSTPNWADTQYF. The CDR3 DNA is TGTGCCAGTATCCCGGGGGGTAGTACCCCGAATTGGGCAGATACGCAGTATTTT. The chain links TRBV19 to TRBJ2-3; 7 nucleotides match TRBD2. Germline values: CDR1 LNHDA, CDR2 SQIVND (reference sequence). V trimming: 7 bases; J trimming: 4 bases; junction bases outside the gene matches: 20. The CDR3 consists of 18 residues.

This chain joins TRBV7-2 and TRBJ2-2; D is unclear. The CDR3 has 14 residues. V was cut by 1 base and J by 15 bases, with 18 bases left in between. CDR1 and CDR2 from the germline V gene are SGHTA and FQGNSA. This CDR3 is CASSLEHWSSSLFF. The CDR3 nucleotides read TGTGCCAGCAGCTTAGAACATTGGAGTAGTTCGTTGTTTTTT. Full variable domain (rest looked up from reference TRBV7-2 and TRBJ2-2): GAGVSQSPSNKVTEKGKDVELRCDPISGHTALYWYRQSLGQGLEFLIYFQGNSAPDKSGLPSDRFSAERTGGSVSTLTIQRTQQEDSAVYLCASSLEHWSSSLFFGEGSRLTVL.

This clone was recorded only once. J is TRBJ2-1 and V is TRBV11-3; 7 nucleotides line up with TRBD2. Trimming took 1 base from V and 4 from J; bases not matched to a gene: 10. This CDR3 contains 17 residues. CDR1 and CDR2 from the germline V gene are SGHNT and YENEEA. The chain's CDR3 is CASSLGGGGPLYNEQFF. CDR3 DNA: TGTGCCAGCAGCTTAGGGGGGGGAGGGCCCCTATACAATGAGCAGTTCTTC.

The rearrangement joins TRBV11-3 to TRBJ2-1, with 9 bases matching TRBD2. Germline CDR1 and CDR2: SGHNT and YENEEA. This CDR3 region has 16 residues. With V trimmed by 5 bases and J by 3 bases, 8 bases remained unmatched. The chain's CDR3 is CASSPQAREGYNEQFF. The CDR3 DNA sequence: TGTGCCAGCAGCCCCCAGGCGCGGGAGGGCTACAATGAGCAGTTCTTC.

The chain combines TRBV2 with TRBJ2-7; 8 positions agree with TRBD2. J lost 5 bases, V lost 5 bases, and 17 bases had no gene match. Germline V gene sequence: CDR1 SNHLY, CDR2 FYNNEI. CDR3 length equals 17 residues. CDR3 protein: CASSNQLPGLGSDEQYF. CDR3 nucleotide sequence: TGTGCCAGCAGTAACCAGCTTCCGGGACTAGGAAGCGACGAGCAGTACTTC.

The chain combines TRBV18 with TRBJ1-3, with D unresolved. The CDR3 consists of 17 residues. Germline V gene sequence: CDR1 KGHSH, CDR2 LQKENI. V lost 3 bases to trimming and J lost 1 base, with 16 bases between them. In DNA, the CDR3 is TGTGCCAGCTCACCGAAAGGCGCCTTCGGGTCTGGAAACACCATATATTTT. Its translation is CASSPKGAFGSGNTIYF.

This chain joins TRBV4-1 and TRBJ2-2; 9 bases are a match to TRBD1. This CDR3 is built from 16 residues. The V gene's germline CDR1 is MGHRA and CDR2 YSYEKL. The J segment lost 2 bases and the V segment lost 2 bases, leaving 3 bases of the junction unmatched. The CDR3 loop is CASSQRTGANTGELFF. CDR3 DNA: TGCGCCAGCAGCCAAAGGACAGGGGCAAACACCGGGGAGCTGTTTTTT.

The chain is built from TRBV5-1 and TRBJ1-5; 7 bases agree with TRBD1. V lost 4 bases, J lost 3 bases, and 7 bases stayed unmatched. Germline CDR1 and CDR2: SGHRS and YFSETQ. This CDR3 has 15 residues. CDR3 loop: CASSPADRNNQPQHF. The DNA for the CDR3 is TGCGCCAGCAGCCCAGCGGACAGGAACAATCAGCCCCAGCATTTT. Combining the CDR3 with reference TRBV5-1 and TRBJ1-5 gives the whole variable domain KAGVTQTPRYLIKTRGQQVTLSCSPISGHRSVSWYQQTPGQGLQFLFEYFSETQRNKGNFPGRFSGRQFSNSRSEMNVSTLELGDSALYLCASSPADRNNQPQHFGDGTRLSIL.

The chain joins TRBV19 to TRBJ2-1, with a possible D match to TRBD2 (5 bases). Trimming left V 5 bases short and J 5 bases short, with 13 bases between. The CDR3 is 14 amino acids. CDR1 LNHDA and CDR2 SQIVND come from the germline V gene (reference sequence). The CDR3 sequence: CASSEAARNNEQFF. The CDR3 nucleotides read TGTGCCAGTAGTGAAGCGGCTAGAAACAATGAGCAGTTCTTC.

V usage is TRBV5-1 and J usage is TRBJ2-1; D is perhaps TRBD1 (6 bases). The CDR3 sequence is 15 residues long. V dropped 0 bases and J dropped 10 bases, with 17 bases sitting between them. Per germline, CDR1 SGHRS and CDR2 YFSETQ. CDR3 in amino acids: CASSLGQGRTEEQFF. In DNA form, the CDR3 reads TGCGCCAGCAGCTTGGGTCAGGGGCGAACAGAAGAGCAGTTCTTC.

This chain joins TRBV7-9 and TRBJ2-1; the match to TRBD2 covers 8 bases. This CDR3 comprises 16 residues. Trimming cost V 4 bases and J 4 bases; bases outside gene matches: 9. Germline CDR1 and CDR2: SEHNR and FQNEAQ (reference sequence). CDR3 amino acids: CASSSAESGGYNEQFF. CDR3 nucleotide sequence: TGTGCCAGCAGCTCCGCTGAAAGCGGGGGTTACAATGAGCAGTTCTTC.

The CDR3 nucleotides are TGCAGCGTTGATGACACGGTTAACACTGAAGCTTTCTTT. Translated: CSVDDTVNTEAFF. This chain joins TRBV29-1 and TRBJ1-1; D uncertain. The V and J ends lost 3 bases and 2 bases respectively, with 10 bases between them. The CDR3 extends over 13 amino acids. Germline values: CDR1 SQVTM, CDR2 ANQGSEA. The complete variable domain, with remaining parts taken from reference TRBV29-1 and TRBJ1-1, reads SAVISQKPSRDICQRGTSLTIQCQVDSQVTMMFWYRQQPGQSLTLIATANQGSEATYESGFVIDKFPISRPNLTFSTLTVSNMSPEDSSIYLCSVDDTVNTEAFFGQGTRLTVV.